Each of the 16 T cell receptor beta chains below was sequenced from the same sample in a study of T cell responses to AZD1222 COVID-19 vaccine. Assay used: immunoSEQ multiplex PCR; TCRdb lists only in-frame clones, some missing. The table has some 200,000 clones, more than 75% seen once. Sequences were derived from peripheral blood, sampled 28 days after the second AZD1222 dose. Source of these receptors: an adult who received the AZD1222 COVID-19 vaccine.

The chain employs TRBV7-8 and TRBJ2-1; D is possibly TRBD2 (5 bases). The V end was cut by 5 bases, the J end by 15 bases, with 20 bases between. The CDR3 covers 13 residues. Germline values: CDR1 SGHVS, CDR2 FQNEAQ. The chain's CDR3 is CASSTDRTSSRFF. CDR3 bases: TGTGCCAGCAGCACCGACCGGACTTCGTCGCGGTTCTTC.

V usage is TRBV23-1 and J usage is TRBJ2-3; no definite D call. TRBV23-1 is sorted into the ORF group, with uncertain function. This CDR3 comprises 16 residues. V was shortened by 10 bases and J by 2 bases, with 22 bases between the two germline ends. The CDR3 nucleotides are TGCGCCACCAGCCCTATGCGACCCCAACTCACAGATACGCAGTATTTT. Translation: CATSPMRPQLTDTQYF.

The chain is built from TRBV19 and TRBJ1-1; D gene unclear. Trimming cost V 5 bases and J 6 bases, with 13 bases left between them. The CDR3 loop spans 13 amino acids. The germline gives CDR1 LNHDA, CDR2 SQIVND (reference sequence). CDR3 region: CASSEQRYAEAFF. CDR3 in DNA: TGTGCCAGTAGTGAACAGCGATACGCTGAAGCTTTCTTT.

This chain uses TRBV28 with TRBJ1-6; D remains unclear. Germline values: CDR1 MDHEN, CDR2 SYDVKM. Trimming pared 6 bases from V and 17 bases from J, leaving 17 bases between. This CDR3 spans 12 amino acids. In DNA, the CDR3 is TGTGCCAGCAGGTCGACGGGCCTCTCGGTCCACTTT. Translated, it gives CASRSTGLSVHF.

This rearrangement joins TRBV5-1 to TRBJ2-2; 10 bases are shared with TRBD2. The CDR3 extends over 16 amino acids. The trim removed 0 bases at V and 7 bases at J, leaving 6 bases unmatched. Germline V gene lookup returns CDR1 SGHRS and CDR2 YFSETQ. CDR3 bases: TGCGCCAGCAGCTTGGTCTCTAGCGGGAGCGTCGGGGAGCTGTTTTTT. It specifies CASSLVSSGSVGELFF.

This clone was recorded a few times. CDR3 in amino acids: CASSLPGQGNEKLFF. CDR3 bases: TGTGCCAGCAGTTTACCGGGACAGGGTAATGAAAAACTGTTTTTT. The chain employs TRBV27 and TRBJ1-4, with TRBD1 matching over 9 bases. Per germline, CDR1 MNHEY and CDR2 SMNVEV (reference sequence). The CDR3 is 15 amino acids. The V gene end was trimmed by 2 bases and the J gene end by 4 bases; junction bases not matched to a gene: 2.

The V call is TRBV9, the J call TRBJ1-5; D might be TRBD1 (5 bases). CDR3 length equals 14 residues. V dropped 4 bases and J dropped 2 bases, with 10 bases sitting between them. Germline assignment: CDR1 SGDLS and CDR2 YYNGEE. The CDR3 here is CASSPDSRNQPQHF. As DNA, the CDR3 is TGTGCCAGCAGCCCTGACAGCCGCAATCAGCCCCAGCATTTT.

This chain uses TRBV24-1 with TRBJ2-3, with TRBD2 matching 12 bases. Germline V gene data show CDR1 as KGHDR and CDR2 as SFDVKD. V dropped 4 bases and J dropped 5; count of bases not matched to a gene: 6. The CDR3 runs to 16 residues. CDR3 residues: CATSDRILAGGDTQYF. The CDR3 bases are TGTGCCACCAGTGACCGAATACTAGCGGGAGGAGATACGCAGTATTTT.

This clone appeared once. This chain uses TRBV7-9 with TRBJ1-1, with TRBD1 matching 9 bases. CDR1 is SEHNR and CDR2 is FQNEAQ in the germline V gene (reference sequence). Unmatched junction bases numbered 21, after V lost 7 bases and J lost 3 bases. The CDR3 has 19 amino acids. This chain's CDR3 is CASNSGNRGLTQRDTEAFF. CDR3 nucleotide sequence: TGTGCCAGCAACTCTGGTAACAGGGGGCTAACCCAAAGGGACACTGAAGCTTTCTTT.

The chain has TRBV5-4 and TRBJ2-5; the D gene is possibly TRBD1 (6 bases). V was cut by 4 bases and J by 6 bases, with 16 bases left in between. The CDR3 has 14 amino acids. CDR1 is SGHNT and CDR2 is YYREEE in the germline V gene (reference sequence). CDR3 loop: CASSAQNREKTQYF. The CDR3 DNA sequence: TGTGCCAGCAGCGCCCAGAACAGGGAAAAGACCCAGTACTTC.

This chain joins TRBV2 and TRBJ2-2, with D uncertain. V was shortened by 6 bases and J by 1 base, with 6 bases between the two germline ends. Germline V CDR1 and CDR2: SNHLY, FYNNEI. CDR3 length: 13 residues. CDR3 protein: CASRYMNTGELFF. For the CDR3, the DNA is TGTGCCAGCAGGTACATGAACACCGGGGAGCTGTTTTTT.

This chain connects TRBV28 to TRBJ2-7; D gene unclear. CDR1 is MDHEN and CDR2 is SYDVKM in the germline V gene. The V end lost 8 bases, the J end lost 5 bases, and 16 bases lay between the germline ends. This CDR3 has 13 residues. CDR3 nucleotide sequence: TGTGCCAGCCGAAGGGTGGGTCCCCACGAGCAGTACTTC. Its translation is CASRRVGPHEQYF.

V and J are TRBV24-1 and TRBJ2-3; D gene ambiguous. This CDR3 is 16 amino acids long. Germline V gene lookup returns CDR1 KGHDR and CDR2 SFDVKD. V was trimmed by 1 base and J by 0 bases, leaving 10 bases between them. CDR3 coding DNA: TGTGCCACCAGTGATTTCTCGGCAGATAGCACAGATACGCAGTATTTT. Translating gives CATSDFSADSTDTQYF.

The chain recombines TRBV13 with TRBJ1-1; no clear D gene. CDR3 length equals 12 residues. The germline CDR1 and CDR2 sequences are PRHDT and FYEKMQ (reference sequence). Trimming left V 5 bases short and J 11 bases short, with 15 bases between. The CDR3 loop is CASSQYSSGAFF. The CDR3 DNA reads TGTGCCAGCAGCCAATACTCCTCCGGGGCTTTCTTT.

This clone was observed a few times. The chain links TRBV7-3 to TRBJ2-7, with TRBD2 matching over 9 bases. The ends lost 1 base at V and 2 bases at J; junction bases unmatched: 3. Germline loops: CDR1 SGHTA, CDR2 FQGTGA. The CDR3 extends over 15 amino acids. CDR3 bases: TGTGCCAGCAGCTTAAGGGCGGGAGGGGCCTACGAGCAGTACTTC. The encoded protein is CASSLRAGGAYEQYF.

The genes are TRBV7-3 and TRBJ1-2, with 8 bases matching TRBD1. The germline CDR1 and CDR2 sequences are SGHTA and FQGTGA. The CDR3 is made up of 14 amino acids. After removal of 5 bases from V and 2 bases from J, the junction contained 4 bases not matched to a gene. CDR3 bases: TGTGCCAGCAGCGAACAGGGGGGGAACTATGGCTACACCTTC. Its protein is CASSEQGGNYGYTF.